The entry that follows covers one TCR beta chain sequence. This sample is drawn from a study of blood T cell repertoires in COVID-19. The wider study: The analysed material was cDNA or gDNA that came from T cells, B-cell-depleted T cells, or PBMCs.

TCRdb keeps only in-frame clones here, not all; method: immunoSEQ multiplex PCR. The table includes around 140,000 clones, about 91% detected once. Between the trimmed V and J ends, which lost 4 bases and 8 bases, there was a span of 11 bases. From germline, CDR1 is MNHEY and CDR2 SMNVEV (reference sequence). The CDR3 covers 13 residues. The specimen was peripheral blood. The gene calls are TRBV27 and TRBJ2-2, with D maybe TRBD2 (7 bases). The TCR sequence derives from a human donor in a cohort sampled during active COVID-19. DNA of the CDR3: TGTGCCAGCAGTTCCGGGGGGCCAGGGGAGCTGTTTTTT. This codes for CASSSGGPGELFF.